Below are 10 T cell receptor beta chains sequenced from a single sample in a study of T cells in women clearing cervical HPV infection. Repertoires were generated with immunoSEQ multiplex PCR, while TCRdb's copy carries only in-frame clones and drops some. This table lists approximately 40,000 clones. Material for sequencing was blood buffy coat. These receptors originate from a woman aged 18-70 years with a cervical HPV16 infection that either progressed to CIN3+ or cleared (not recorded which).

In regard to this clone: The read falls 3 residues short of the CDR3 end, and the missing part is taken from the germline J gene. The rearrangement links TRBV10-3 to TRBJ1-2; weak D call: TRBD1 (6 bases). The V end lost 0 bases, the J end lost 4 bases, and 18 bases lay between the germline ends. Germline loops: CDR1 ENHRY, CDR2 SYGVKD. The CDR3 runs 17 residues. The CDR3 loop reads CAISESPTDGTFYGYTF. CDR3 DNA (partial): TGTGCCATCAGTGAGTCGCCGACGGACGGGACATTCTATGGC.

Points on this clone: The CDR3 end lies 3 residues beyond the end of the read and is filled in from the germline J gene. This sequence joins TRBV2 and TRBJ2-3, with 8 bases identical to TRBD1. Germline CDR1 is SNHLY and CDR2 is FYNNEI. CDR3 length equals 13 residues. Trimming took 7 bases from V and 5 from J; bases not matched to a gene: 5. This CDR3 is CASTDRGLDTQYF. The sequenced CDR3 bases are TGTGCCAGCACCGACAGGGGTTTAGATACG.

The chain's CDR3 is CASEMETEGNNEQFF. The sequenced CDR3 bases are TGTGCCAGCGAAATGGAGACAGAGGGTAACAATGAG. The V and J genes are TRBV6-2 or TRBV6-3 and TRBJ2-1; D might be TRBD1 or TRBD2, each matching 5 bases. With the read ending 3 residues before the CDR3 end, the germline J gene is used to fill in that end. Per germline, CDR1 MNHEY and CDR2 SVGEGT. Trimming took off 8 bases at V and 5 bases at J, with 19 bases between the two ends. CDR3 length: 15 amino acids.

CDR3 amino acids: CASSAKIGLTDEQYF. The covered CDR3 bases are TGTGCCAGCAGCGCTAAAATCGGTCTAACCGACGAG. This rearrangement joins TRBV7-9 to TRBJ2-7; D gene uncertain. Read coverage stops 3 residues before the CDR3 terminus; the germline J gene supplies the remainder. Germline CDR1 reads SEHNR; CDR2 reads FQNEAQ (reference sequence). The ends were cut back, 5 bases at V and 5 bases at J, with 19 bases in the middle. The length of the CDR3 is 15 residues.

The covered CDR3 bases are TGTGCCAGCAGCTCCCTGGGACTAGCGGCAGATACG. Amino acid sequence: CASSSLGLAADT. The whole CDR3 region reads CASSSLGLAADTQYF. This chain links TRBV7-2 with TRBJ2-3; 11 positions match TRBD2. The read ends 3 residues shy of where the CDR3 ends; the end is completed using the germline J gene. The germline V gene has CDR1 SGHTA and CDR2 FQGNSA. V lost 4 bases to trimming and J lost 4 bases; unmatched junction nucleotides: 4. The CDR3 covers 15 residues.

This clone is labeled medium-sized based on frequency. The read is 3 residues too short to cover the CDR3 end, so that end is filled in from the germline J gene. This sequence joins TRBV5-4 and TRBJ2-3; possibly TRBD2 for D (6 bases). The V end was cut by 4 bases, the J end by 2 bases, with 11 bases between. The CDR3 covers 14 residues. Per germline, CDR1 SGHNT and CDR2 YYREEE (reference sequence). CDR3 DNA (partial): TGTGCCAGCAGCCCCGGGACTTACACAGATACG. Residues: CASSPGTYTDT. The complete CDR3 sequence is CASSPGTYTDTQYF.

On this clone itself: The sequence runs out 3 residues before the end of the CDR3; the remainder is reconstructed from the germline J gene. This sequence joins TRBV5-1 and TRBJ2-1; the match to TRBD1 covers 8 bases. V shed 7 bases, J shed 5 bases, and the junction held 11 bases outside the gene matches. This CDR3 has 15 amino acids. Per germline, CDR1 SGHRS and CDR2 YFSETQ. CDR3 residues: CASGDGQGLNNEQFF. CDR3 bases read: TGCGCCAGCGGGGATGGACAGGGTTTGAACAATGAG. Together with reference TRBV5-1 and TRBJ2-1, the CDR3 gives the full variable domain: KAGVTQTPRYLIKTRGQQVTLSCSPISGHRSVSWYQQTPGQGLQFLFEYFSETQRNKGNFPGRFSGRQFSNSRSEMNVSTLELGDSALYLCASGDGQGLNNEQFFGPGTRLTVL.

Comments on this clone: The read gets to within 3 residues of the CDR3 end, and the germline J gene fills in the rest. The chain recombines TRBV7-3 with TRBJ1-1; TRBD1 agrees at 7 bases. This CDR3 is 15 amino acids long. V was pared by 5 bases and J by 3 bases, with 9 bases of the junction left unmatched. The germline V gene encodes CDR1 SGHTA and CDR2 FQGTGA. CDR3 residues: CASSRRQGGYTEAFF. CDR3 DNA (partial): TGTGCCAGCAGCCGAAGACAGGGCGGGTACACTGAA.

About this clone: The sequence runs out 3 residues before the end of the CDR3; the remainder is reconstructed from the germline J gene. The J gene is TRBJ2-1, the V gene TRBV5-1; D remains ambiguous. Germline values: CDR1 SGHRS, CDR2 YFSETQ. The germline V and J ends were trimmed by 6 bases and 0 bases, with 16 bases remaining between them. The CDR3 sequence is 16 residues long. The sequenced CDR3 bases are TGCGCCAGCACCCCTCCGACAAGCAGCTCCTACAATGAG. Protein sequence: CASTPPTSSSYNE. The CDR3, in full, reads CASTPPTSSSYNEQFF.

Comments on this clone: The CDR3 end is not reached by the read, which stops 3 residues before it; the germline J gene fills it in. This chain connects TRBV20-1 to TRBJ2-7; 7 bases agree with TRBD2. The CDR3 is made up of 13 amino acids. V shed 5 bases and J 5 bases; nucleotides not matched to a gene: 9. The germline gives CDR1 DFQATT, CDR2 SNEGSKA (reference sequence). The CDR3 DNA, read in part, is TGCAGTGCTGTTAAGGCGGGGAGGGACGAG. This translates into CSAVKAGRDE. The full CDR3 protein reads CSAVKAGRDEQYF.